A single sample is the source of the 12 T cell receptor beta chains below, sequenced in a study of shared clonotypes between healthy human individuals. The repertoire was sequenced with immunoSEQ multiplex PCR; TCRdb's copy has only in-frame clones and lacks some. This table holds 1 million to 1.3 million clones, around 78% found once. Sequencing was performed on memory CD4+ T cells from PBMCs. Subset noted: CD45RA-negative fraction. The receptors were sampled from a man aged 18 to 29 in good health. Some clones in this sample may be carry-over from other donors' samples.

The chain couples TRBV28 to TRBJ2-3; D tentatively reads TRBD1 or TRBD2 (5 bases each). The CDR3 spans 15 residues. The V gene's germline CDR1 is MDHEN and CDR2 SYDVKM. V dropped 5 bases and J dropped 4 bases, with 16 bases sitting between them. CDR3 DNA sequence: TGTGCCAGCAGTCCTCTCCCGGGGCAAGCAGATACGCAGTATTTT. Translated: CASSPLPGQADTQYF.

The V and J genes are TRBV5-1 and TRBJ2-5; 7 bases fit TRBD1. V shed 7 bases, J shed 4 bases, and the junction held 13 bases outside the gene matches. CDR1 and CDR2 (germline): SGHRS, YFSETQ. This CDR3 contains 15 residues. The CDR3 nucleotides read TGCGCCAGCGTACCCCTAGGGGGCCATGGAGAGACCCAGTACTTC. Protein product: CASVPLGGHGETQYF.

V usage is TRBV2 and J usage is TRBJ1-3; 9 bases fit TRBD1. The CDR3 loop spans 16 amino acids. After removal of 6 bases from V and 1 base from J, the junction contained 7 bases not matched to a gene. The V gene's germline CDR1 is SNHLY and CDR2 FYNNEI. The CDR3 region is CASSGTGKGSGNTIYF. The DNA of the CDR3 is TGTGCCAGCAGCGGGACAGGGAAGGGATCTGGAAACACCATATATTTT.

The chain has TRBV30 and TRBJ1-1, with D perhaps TRBD1 (6 bases). V was clipped by 5 bases and J by 8 bases, with 12 bases between them. Germline V gene lookup returns CDR1 GTSNPN and CDR2 SVGIG (reference sequence). There are 11 residues in the CDR3. CDR3 loop: CAWEDRQEAFF. DNA for the CDR3: TGTGCCTGGGAGGACAGACAAGAAGCTTTCTTT.

There are a few counts of this clone. The chain links TRBV15 to TRBJ1-5; 9 nucleotides line up with TRBD1. V dropped 0 bases and J dropped 6; count of bases not matched to a gene: 9. Looked up from germline, CDR1 is LNHNV and CDR2 is YYDKDF (reference sequence). There are 17 residues in the CDR3. The CDR3 nucleotides read TGTGCCACCAGCAGAGATCTAGCCGGACAGGGGAGTCAGCCCCAGCATTTT. Encoded protein: CATSRDLAGQGSQPQHF. Complete variable domain (other parts from reference TRBV15 and TRBJ1-5): DAMVIQNPRYQVTQFGKPVTLSCSQTLNHNVMYWYQQKSSQAPKLLFHYYDKDFNNEADTPDNFQSRRPNTSFCFLDIRSPGLGDTAMYLCATSRDLAGQGSQPQHFGDGTRLSIL.

The V gene is TRBV28, the J gene TRBJ2-2, with 12 bases that match TRBD1. The CDR3 sequence is 21 residues long. The V gene end was trimmed by 4 bases and the J gene end by 3 bases; junction bases not matched to a gene: 18. Per germline, CDR1 MDHEN and CDR2 SYDVKM. CDR3 nucleotides: TGTGCCAGCAGTTGGGCTACCGGGACAGGGGGCTTTTTCGGAGACACCGGGGAGCTGTTTTTT. Protein: CASSWATGTGGFFGDTGELFF.

The rearrangement uses TRBV5-6 and TRBJ1-1; the D gene is possibly TRBD1 (6 bases). The CDR3 covers 14 residues. CDR1 and CDR2 from the germline V gene are SGHDT and YYEEEE. V gave up 1 base and J gave up 14 bases, with 21 bases separating them. DNA of the CDR3: TGTGCCAGCAGCTTGAGGCTGGGAGGGACACCGACCTTCTTT. Residues: CASSLRLGGTPTFF.

This clone has only one observation. The gene calls are TRBV28 and TRBJ1-2, with unresolved D. This CDR3 has 16 residues. Germline V gives CDR1 MDHEN, CDR2 SYDVKM. V gave up 7 bases and J gave up 0 bases, with 18 bases separating them. The CDR3 DNA reads as TGTGCCAGCATGAGTCCCGGGAAAGAAGCTAACTATGGCTACACCTTC. It translates to CASMSPGKEANYGYTF.

This clone was recorded a few times. The chain couples TRBV10-3 to TRBJ1-2, with a weak D call TRBD1 (5 bases). The CDR3 runs 15 residues. Trimming removed 2 bases at V and 8 bases at J, with 18 bases between. Germline CDR1 reads ENHRY; CDR2 reads SYGVKD. CDR3 sequence: CAISELGQGSGGYTF. CDR3 DNA sequence: TGTGCCATCAGTGAGCTCGGGCAGGGAAGTGGAGGCTACACCTTC.

This clone was picked up one time. The genes are TRBV30 and TRBJ2-7, with D uncertain. The CDR3 runs 12 residues. Trimming left V 2 bases short and J 3 bases short, with 8 bases between. Germline values: CDR1 GTSNPN, CDR2 SVGIG (reference sequence). The CDR3 nucleotides read TGTGCCTGGAGTACTTACTACTACGAGCAGTACTTC. This codes for CAWSTYYYEQYF.

V and J are TRBV19 and TRBJ2-1; 9 bases line up with TRBD2. With 1 base clipped from V and 6 bases from J, the junction kept 4 bases outside the gene matches. Germline CDR1 is LNHDA and CDR2 is SQIVND (reference sequence). The CDR3 has 15 amino acids. The DNA of the CDR3 is TGTGCCAGTAGTATAGGTCGCGGGAGGGGCAATGAGCAGTTCTTC. This gives the protein CASSIGRGRGNEQFF.

V usage is TRBV4-3 and J usage is TRBJ2-4; the match to TRBD2 covers 14 bases. The CDR3 extends over 19 amino acids. Germline V gene sequence: CDR1 LGHNA, CDR2 YSLEER. Trimming at V came to 0 bases and at J to 1 base, leaving 5 bases not matched to a gene. DNA of the CDR3: TGCGCCAGCAGCCAAGACGGACTAGCGGGAGGTGGGGCCAAAAACATTCAGTACTTC. It translates to CASSQDGLAGGGAKNIQYF.